Following are 17 T cell receptor beta chains from one sample sequenced in a study of human T cells and chemical hapten exposure. TCRdb used MiXCR to reprocess the RACE reads, holding one entry per CDR3 protein. In the table there are 150,000 to 200,000 distinct CDR3 sequences, roughly 30% of which are singletons. Time point here: pre-sensitization, week 0. The treatment denotes: therapeutic diphenylcyclopropenone sensitization with weekly scalp DPC. This sample comprised whole blood, obtained in connection with sensitization to the hapten diphenylcyclopropenone (DPC). These receptors all come from a woman aged 25-40 years with alopecia areata. Some clones in this sample may be carry-over from other donors' samples.

In this sample, this clonotype turned up a few times. This chain links TRBV29-1 with TRBJ2-5, with a tentative D call TRBD2 (5 bases). This CDR3 region has 14 residues. The germline CDR1 and CDR2 sequences are SQVTM and ANQGSEA. V was clipped by 8 bases and J by 0 bases, with 16 bases between them. The CDR3 DNA is TGCAGCATGCGGACTGCTAAGTACCAAGAGACCCAGTACTTC. Translation: CSMRTAKYQETQYF.

The chain joins TRBV28 to TRBJ1-2; possible D gene TRBD1, 5 bases. The CDR3 length is 13 residues. Germline V CDR1 and CDR2: MDHEN, SYDVKM. V was trimmed by 3 bases and J by 4 bases, leaving 9 bases between them. This CDR3 is CASSFGGGYGYTF. The DNA of the CDR3 is TGTGCCAGCAGTTTCGGGGGGGGCTATGGCTACACCTTC.

The gene calls are TRBV6-1 and TRBJ2-7; 9 bases are shared with TRBD1. After removal of 6 bases from V and 6 bases from J, the junction contained 6 bases not matched to a gene. The length of the CDR3 is 13 residues. Germline V CDR1 and CDR2: MNHNS, SASEGT. The CDR3 spells CASRRTGEGEQYF. The CDR3 DNA reads TGTGCCAGCAGGAGGACAGGGGAAGGCGAGCAGTACTTC.

This clonotype was recorded a few times. The genes are TRBV20-1 and TRBJ2-3, with TRBD1 matching over 7 bases. The CDR3 extends over 14 amino acids. Germline V gene sequence: CDR1 DFQATT, CDR2 SNEGSKA (reference sequence). After removal of 6 bases from V and 0 bases from J, the junction contained 6 bases not matched to a gene. CDR3 nucleotide sequence: TGCAGTGCCGGGACAGTGGCTAGCACAGATACGCAGTATTTT. Its protein product is CSAGTVASTDTQYF.

This clonotype has more than one count but fewer than ten. This chain connects TRBV2 to TRBJ1-1; D may be TRBD1 (5 bases). Trimming took off 6 bases at V and 0 bases at J, with 11 bases between the two ends. CDR1 and CDR2 (germline): SNHLY, FYNNEI. The CDR3 totals 14 residues. The CDR3 region is CASRPTDMNTEAFF. The CDR3, as DNA: TGTGCCAGCAGACCGACAGATATGAACACTGAAGCTTTCTTT.

J is TRBJ2-3 and V is TRBV5-1; no definite D call. Germline values: CDR1 SGHRS, CDR2 YFSETQ. Trimming left V 5 bases short and J 4 bases short, with 8 bases between. The CDR3 contains 12 residues. In DNA, the CDR3 is TGCGCCAGCAGTCCCCTACCAGATACGCAGTATTTT. Translating it yields CASSPLPDTQYF.

This clonotype was observed a few times. The chain recombines TRBV10-3 with TRBJ1-4; weak D call: TRBD1 (6 bases). Germline V gives CDR1 ENHRY, CDR2 SYGVKD. This CDR3 contains 14 residues. V gave up 5 bases and J gave up 8 bases, with 15 bases separating them. CDR3 region: CAISRGGAEEKLFF. DNA of the CDR3: TGTGCCATCAGTAGGGGGGGCGCGGAGGAAAAACTGTTTTTT.

This clonotype was observed a handful of times. The chain carries TRBV5-1 and TRBJ1-1; weak D call: TRBD1 (6 bases). The V gene lost 4 bases and the J gene lost 7 bases, with 17 bases spanning the gap. The CDR3 is made up of 14 amino acids. Germline CDR1 is SGHRS and CDR2 is YFSETQ. The CDR3 DNA reads TGCGCCAGCAGCCAACACACAGGGCAGGTTGAAGCTTTCTTT. It yields the protein CASSQHTGQVEAFF.

The rearrangement joins TRBV5-6 to TRBJ2-7; possibly TRBD2 for D (6 bases). The CDR3 extends over 13 amino acids. Germline V lookup: CDR1 SGHDT, CDR2 YYEEEE. Trimming took 4 bases from V and 3 from J, leaving 11 bases between them. The CDR3 DNA follows: TGTGCCAGCAGCGGAGGGGTCCTCTACGAGCAGTACTTC. This sequence encodes CASSGGVLYEQYF.

This chain connects TRBV28 to TRBJ2-1; D possibly matches TRBD1 or TRBD2 (6 bases each). The CDR3 consists of 14 residues. Germline V gives CDR1 MDHEN, CDR2 SYDVKM. The V gene lost 5 bases and the J gene lost 0 bases, with 8 bases spanning the gap. CDR3 nucleotide sequence: TGTGCCAGCAGTGAGGGGGGCTCCTACAATGAGCAGTTCTTC. This encodes CASSEGGSYNEQFF. The complete variable domain, with remaining parts taken from reference TRBV28 and TRBJ2-1, reads DVKVTQSSRYLVKRTGEKVFLECVQDMDHENMFWYRQDPGLGLRLIYFSYDVKMKEKGDIPEGYSVSREKKERFSLILESASTNQTSMYLCASSEGGSYNEQFFGPGTRLTVL.

The rearrangement joins TRBV7-2 to TRBJ2-7; D may be TRBD2 (6 bases). V dropped 1 base and J dropped 3 bases, with 22 bases sitting between them. The germline CDR1 and CDR2 sequences are SGHTA and FQGNSA. This CDR3 has 18 amino acids. The CDR3 region has the DNA TGTGCCAGCAGCTTAGGTATGAGCCGCGGGGACCGAGACTACGAGCAGTACTTC. This encodes CASSLGMSRGDRDYEQYF.

The chain is built from TRBV10-3 and TRBJ2-1; 7 nucleotides align to TRBD2. Germline V lookup: CDR1 ENHRY, CDR2 SYGVKD. The CDR3 is made up of 17 amino acids. With V trimmed by 5 bases and J by 2 bases, 12 bases remained unmatched. CDR3 bases: TGTGCCATCAGTAGAATGTACAGCGGGAAACCCTACAATGAGCAGTTCTTC. Its translation: CAISRMYSGKPYNEQFF.

The rearrangement joins TRBV29-1 to TRBJ2-4, with TRBD2 matching 8 bases. This CDR3 spans 12 amino acids. CDR1 and CDR2 from the germline V gene are SQVTM and ANQGSEA. J was trimmed by 9 bases and V by 2 bases; bases with no gene match: 3. The CDR3 region has the DNA TGCAGCGTTGAAAACGGGGGGGGCATTCAGTACTTC. It translates to CSVENGGGIQYF.

This chain links TRBV12-3 or TRBV12-4 with TRBJ2-3; D is ambiguous. This CDR3 is 11 amino acids long. V was shortened by 3 bases and J by 7 bases, with 5 bases between the two germline ends. CDR3 nucleotide sequence: TGTGCCAGCAGTTTTGCTAATACGCAGTATTTT. Protein product: CASSFANTQYF.

This clonotype has just a few counts. This sequence joins TRBV28 and TRBJ1-4, with D unclear. Trimming removed 6 bases from V and 5 bases from J, with 13 bases in between. CDR1 is MDHEN and CDR2 is SYDVKM in the germline V gene. This CDR3 is 14 amino acids long. CDR3 residues: CASSLQPFNEKLFF. CDR3 sequence (DNA): TGTGCCAGCAGCTTACAGCCGTTCAATGAAAAACTGTTTTTT.

This clonotype was found a few times. This chain links TRBV21-1 with TRBJ1-5. TRBV21-1 is assigned pseudogene status. The CDR3 is made up of 15 amino acids. This CDR3 is CASSKARTAYQPQHF. The DNA for the CDR3 is TGTGCCAGCAGCAAAGCGCGGACGGCATATCAGCCCCAGCATTTT.

The V and J genes are TRBV30 and TRBJ1-1; D is undetermined. The CDR3 has 13 residues. The V end was cut by 5 bases, the J end by 1 base, with 11 bases between. CDR1 and CDR2 from the germline V gene are GTSNPN and SVGIG (reference sequence). As DNA, the CDR3 is TGTGCCTGGGCGCTTGATTCGAACACTGAAGCTTTCTTT. Protein product: CAWALDSNTEAFF.